This passage covers 16 T cell receptor beta chains from one sample sequenced in a study of molecular identifiers for immune sequencing clone quantification. TCRdb fed the PCR reads into MiXCR, producing one record per CDR3 protein. The table records nearly 650,000 distinct CDR3 sequences, 25% of them present only once. The source material was naive CD8+ T cells from blood, with Jurkat cell RNA spiked in. Stated subset: FACS-sorted CD8+CD4-CCR7+CD45RA+ naive T cells. These receptor sequences come from a human donor in good health. Some libraries in this study had Jurkat cell RNA spiked in.

The V call is TRBV19, the J call TRBJ1-2; the match to TRBD1 covers 8 bases. The CDR3 sequence is 13 residues long. The V and J ends lost 6 bases and 4 bases, in that order; junction bases with no gene match: 4. CDR1 LNHDA and CDR2 SQIVND come from the germline V gene (reference sequence). In DNA, the CDR3 is TGTGCCAGTAGCCTCAGGGGGCTCTATGGCTACACCTTC. Translating it yields CASSLRGLYGYTF.

The chain has TRBV19 and TRBJ1-5; TRBD1 matches at 7 bases. Germline values: CDR1 LNHDA, CDR2 SQIVND (reference sequence). The trim removed 6 bases at V and 4 bases at J, leaving 6 bases unmatched. This CDR3 is built from 14 residues. The CDR3 loop reads CASRDPDRNQPQHF. CDR3 nucleotide sequence: TGTGCCAGTAGAGACCCGGACAGGAATCAGCCCCAGCATTTT.

Of note for this clonotype: A far larger clone is one base from this, pointing to a likely read error. This chain links TRBV6-2 or TRBV6-3 with TRBJ1-5, with a weak D call TRBD1 (5 bases). The length of the CDR3 is 13 residues. In germline, CDR1 is MNHEY, CDR2 SVGEGT. The CDR3 loop reads CASRYSGGQPQHF. The CDR3, as DNA: TGTGCCAGCAGGTACTCTGGGGGTCAGCCCCAGCATTTT.

To note about this clonotype: This may arise from a read error, as a much more abundant clone is one base away. This chain connects TRBV20-1 to TRBJ2-2; D is possibly TRBD1 (7 bases). CDR3 length equals 15 residues. Per the germline V gene, CDR1 is DFQATT and CDR2 is SNEGSKA (reference sequence). Trimming removed 0 bases from V and 6 bases from J, with 14 bases in between. In DNA, the CDR3 is TGCAGTGCTAGAGATCAGGGGGAGGACTCCGGGGAGCTGTTTTTT. Its protein product is CSARDQGEDSGELFF.

This clonotype was seen repeatedly, ten times or more. This chain joins TRBV28 and TRBJ2-3; D call uncertain. Germline V gene sequence: CDR1 MDHEN, CDR2 SYDVKM. V lost 4 bases to trimming and J lost 7 bases, with 6 bases between them. The CDR3 has 11 residues. CDR3 DNA sequence: TGTGCCAGCAGTTCCTCGTATACGCAGTATTTT. This gives the protein CASSSSYTQYF.

This clonotype was recorded a few times. This chain uses TRBV27 with TRBJ1-5; TRBD1 matches 7 bases. Germline V gene data show CDR1 as MNHEY and CDR2 as SMNVEV (reference sequence). CDR3 length: 15 residues. Trimming removed 8 bases from V and 5 bases from J; junction bases left unmatched: 12. Written as DNA, the CDR3 is TGTGCCAGCGGAAGAAGGGGACAGAAACATCAGCCCCAGCATTTT. This sequence encodes CASGRRGQKHQPQHF.

This chain joins TRBV6-5 and TRBJ1-2; no definite D call. Looked up from germline, CDR1 is MNHEY and CDR2 is SVGAGI. The CDR3 has 19 residues. The V end lost 2 bases, the J end lost 0 bases, and 22 bases lay between the germline ends. The CDR3 loop reads CASSYETDASERTNYGYTF. As DNA, the CDR3 is TGTGCCAGCAGTTACGAAACCGACGCCTCTGAGAGAACTAACTATGGCTACACCTTC.

This clonotype was counted ten times or more. The chain uses TRBV29-1 and TRBJ2-6; 8 bases are a match to TRBD1. Germline V gene data show CDR1 as SQVTM and CDR2 as ANQGSEA. The J segment lost 0 bases and the V segment lost 6 bases, leaving 7 bases of the junction unmatched. CDR3 length: 16 residues. Written as DNA, the CDR3 is TGCAGCGTGACCGGGACAGGTCTCTCTGGGGCCAACGTCCTGACTTTC. It is translated as CSVTGTGLSGANVLTF.

The chain joins TRBV16 to TRBJ2-7; unclear D gene. CDR3 length: 12 amino acids. Germline V gene sequence: CDR1 KGHSY, CDR2 FQNENV. V lost 2 bases and J 4 bases, leaving 6 bases between the germline ends. Here the CDR3 reads CASSQLFYEQYF. CDR3 DNA: TGTGCCAGCAGCCAACTTTTTTACGAGCAGTACTTC.

A note on this clonotype: It may be a read error: a sequence one base away is much more abundant. The chain joins TRBV28 to TRBJ2-4, with 11 bases aligning to TRBD1. Germline values: CDR1 MDHEN, CDR2 SYDVKM. V was clipped by 5 bases and J by 8 bases; unmatched bases: 8. The CDR3 spans 15 residues. This chain's CDR3 is CASSTGQGAFYIQYF. As DNA, the CDR3 is TGTGCCAGCAGTACCGGACAGGGGGCTTTTTACATTCAGTACTTC.

The gene calls are TRBV20-1 and TRBJ1-1, with TRBD1 matching over 7 bases. Germline CDR1 DFQATT, CDR2 SNEGSKA (reference sequence). This CDR3 has 13 residues. V lost 3 bases and J lost 5; bases outside the gene matches: 6. The CDR3 is CSARTGYETEAFF. Written as DNA, the CDR3 is TGCAGTGCTAGGACAGGGTATGAAACTGAAGCTTTCTTT.

For this clonotype: A much larger clone lies a single base off, so this may be a read error. It is likely a read error, because the conserved phenylalanine at the end of the CDR3 is missing. The chain is built from TRBV3-1 and TRBJ1-1; D gene ambiguous. The CDR3 extends over 12 amino acids. V lost 3 bases to trimming and J lost 0 bases, with 2 bases between them. CDR1 and CDR2 (germline): LGHDT, YNNKEL (reference sequence). The CDR3 bases are TGTGCCAGCAGCCACTTGAACACTGAAGCTTTCCTT. Protein product: CASSHLNTEAFL.

This clonotype was recorded a few times. This chain links TRBV10-3 with TRBJ2-3; 8 bases match TRBD1. CDR3 length: 13 amino acids. Trimming removed 10 bases from V and 0 bases from J; junction bases left unmatched: 3. The germline V gene encodes CDR1 ENHRY and CDR2 SYGVKD. The CDR3 here is CANWDRSTDTQYF. CDR3 nucleotides: TGTGCCAACTGGGACAGGAGCACAGATACGCAGTATTTT.

V is TRBV27 and J is TRBJ2-7; 9 bases fit TRBD2. CDR3 size: 14 residues. Losses at the gene ends were 6 bases for V and 4 bases for J; bases not matched to a gene: 7. CDR1 and CDR2 from the germline V gene are MNHEY and SMNVEV (reference sequence). CDR3 residues: CASRPGLAFYEQYF. The CDR3 DNA is TGTGCCAGCAGGCCGGGACTAGCCTTTTACGAGCAGTACTTC.

The rearrangement joins TRBV7-3 to TRBJ2-2, with 9 bases lining up with TRBD1. Unmatched junction bases numbered 10, after V lost 5 bases and J lost 0 bases. CDR3 length equals 18 residues. Looked up from germline, CDR1 is SGHTA and CDR2 is FQGTGA. CDR3 DNA sequence: TGTGCCAGCAGCCCTAATCCCTGGGACAGGGCGAACACCGGGGAGCTGTTTTTT. Translated, it gives CASSPNPWDRANTGELFF.

The chain uses TRBV19 and TRBJ1-4; D unclear. Per the germline V gene, CDR1 is LNHDA and CDR2 is SQIVND (reference sequence). The germline V and J ends were trimmed by 1 base and 7 bases, with 13 bases remaining between them. This CDR3 comprises 15 residues. The CDR3 nucleotides are TGTGCCAGTAGTATAGGAGCCTTAAGCGGTGAAAAACTGTTTTTT. As protein: CASSIGALSGEKLFF.